Listed below are T cell receptor beta chains from one sample, sequenced in a study of CD8+ T cells in alopecia areata. This table comes from immunoSEQ multiplex PCR, and its TCRdb copy is limited to in-frame clones, with some not included. The sample yields tens of thousands of clones, approximately 30% seen once. The sample consisted of CD8+ T cells sorted from blood, taken at week 4, from a patient treated with tofacitinib. The receptors were gathered from a human donor with alopecia areata. Each CDR3 is given with its conserved first and last residue. The D gene is left open where the match is weak. Clone size appears in some rows only: once, few, many, or a class for an expanded clone.

CDR3aa: CSVEGQDTYEQYF; CDR3nt: TGCAGCGTTGAGGGCCAGGATACCTACGAGCAGTACTTC; abundance: few; j_gene: TRBJ2-7; v_gene: TRBV29-1; d_gene: .
CDR3aa: CASSPPGGPFTDTQYF; CDR3nt: TGTGCCAGCAGCCCCCCAGGGGGGCCTTTCACAGATACGCAGTATTTT; abundance: few; j_gene: TRBJ2-3; v_gene: TRBV27; d_gene: .
CDR3aa: CSHSGFFEKLFF; CDR3nt: TGCAGCCACTCGGGTTTTTTTGAAAAACTGTTTTTT; abundance: .; j_gene: TRBJ1-4; v_gene: TRBV29-1; d_gene: .
CDR3aa: CASSSRGGTYEQYF; CDR3nt: TGTGCCAGCAGCTCCAGGGGAGGCACCTACGAGCAGTACTTC; abundance: .; j_gene: TRBJ2-7; v_gene: TRBV6-5; d_gene: .
CDR3aa: CASRKLETNTGELFF; CDR3nt: TGTGCCAGCCGCAAACTAGAAACGAACACCGGGGAGCTGTTTTTT; abundance: .; j_gene: TRBJ2-2; v_gene: TRBV11-2; d_gene: .
CDR3aa: CAGSSLGNEQFF; CDR3nt: TGTGCCGGGTCATCTCTTGGCAATGAGCAGTTCTTC; abundance: few; j_gene: TRBJ2-1; v_gene: TRBV2; d_gene: .
CDR3aa: CASSQDALAGGEADTQYF; CDR3nt: TGTGCCAGCAGCCAAGACGCGCTAGCGGGAGGGGAAGCAGATACGCAGTATTTT; abundance: .; j_gene: TRBJ2-3; v_gene: TRBV4-2; d_gene: TRBD2
CDR3aa: CASSYGTSGSYEQYF; CDR3nt: TGCGCCAGCAGCTACGGGACTAGCGGTTCCTACGAGCAGTACTTC; abundance: .; j_gene: TRBJ2-7; v_gene: TRBV5-1; d_gene: TRBD2
CDR3aa: CASSGTGGTEAFF; CDR3nt: TGCGCCAGCAGCGGGACAGGGGGAACTGAAGCTTTCTTT; abundance: few; j_gene: TRBJ1-1; v_gene: TRBV4-1; d_gene: TRBD1
CDR3aa: CASSYAPGPTGELFF; CDR3nt: TGTGCCAGCAGTTACGCGCCTGGCCCCACCGGGGAGCTGTTTTTT; abundance: .; j_gene: TRBJ2-2; v_gene: TRBV6-5; d_gene: .
CDR3aa: CSGRTSGYEQYF; CDR3nt: TGCAGCGGCCGGACTAGCGGCTACGAGCAGTACTTC; abundance: .; j_gene: TRBJ2-7; v_gene: TRBV29-1; d_gene: TRBD2
CDR3aa: CASSSTSGSYNEQFF; CDR3nt: TGTGCCAGCAGCTCGACTAGCGGGAGCTACAATGAGCAGTTCTTC; abundance: few; j_gene: TRBJ2-1; v_gene: TRBV7-9; d_gene: TRBD2
CDR3aa: CASRPGQGIYEQYF; CDR3nt: TGTGCCAGCAGGCCGGGACAGGGAATCTACGAGCAGTACTTC; abundance: few; j_gene: TRBJ2-7; v_gene: TRBV2; d_gene: TRBD1
CDR3aa: CASSERGGRYEQYF; CDR3nt: TGTGCCAGCAGTGAACGAGGGGGCAGGTACGAGCAGTACTTC; abundance: .; j_gene: TRBJ2-7; v_gene: TRBV25-1; d_gene: TRBD1
CDR3aa: CASGPQPSTDTQYF; CDR3nt: TGTGCCTCCGGACCGCAGCCTAGCACAGATACGCAGTATTTT; abundance: .; j_gene: TRBJ2-3; v_gene: TRBV7-2; d_gene: .
CDR3aa: CASSQLPPTSALYEQYF; CDR3nt: TGTGCCAGCAGCCAATTGCCACCTACAAGCGCCTTATACGAGCAGTACTTC; abundance: few; j_gene: TRBJ2-7; v_gene: TRBV4-2; d_gene: .
CDR3aa: CSVLRAAGLQNEQYF; CDR3nt: TGCAGCGTGCTCCGCGCCGCCGGGCTTCAGAACGAGCAGTACTTC; abundance: .; j_gene: TRBJ2-7; v_gene: TRBV29-1; d_gene: .
CDR3aa: CSVGQGQETQYF; CDR3nt: TGCAGCGTTGGGCAGGGACAAGAGACCCAGTACTTC; abundance: .; j_gene: TRBJ2-5; v_gene: TRBV29-1; d_gene: .
CDR3aa: CASSIVAGNYGYTF; CDR3nt: TGTGCCAGTAGTATTGTAGCGGGCAACTATGGCTACACCTTC; abundance: .; j_gene: TRBJ1-2; v_gene: TRBV19; d_gene: .
CDR3aa: CSVPSPGETGYTF; CDR3nt: TGCAGCGTCCCCTCACCTGGGGAGACTGGCTACACCTTC; abundance: .; j_gene: TRBJ1-2; v_gene: TRBV29-1; d_gene: .
CDR3aa: CASSVRGLTDTQYF; CDR3nt: TGTGCCAGCAGCGTGCGGGGGCTCACAGATACGCAGTATTTT; abundance: few; j_gene: TRBJ2-3; v_gene: TRBV9; d_gene: .
CDR3aa: CASSFAGNTEAFF; CDR3nt: TGTGCCAGCAGTTTCGCCGGCAACACTGAAGCTTTCTTT; abundance: few; j_gene: TRBJ1-1; v_gene: TRBV6-5; d_gene: .
CDR3aa: CASTQDLVDGYTF; CDR3nt: TGTGCCAGCACCCAGGACTTGGTCGATGGCTACACCTTC; abundance: .; j_gene: TRBJ1-2; v_gene: TRBV7-9; d_gene: .
CDR3aa: CASSLVRLAGGQETQYF; CDR3nt: TGTGCCAGCAGCTTAGTAAGACTAGCGGGAGGACAAGAGACCCAGTACTTC; abundance: .; j_gene: TRBJ2-5; v_gene: TRBV7-8; d_gene: TRBD2
CDR3aa: CASSFSGTGGYTF; CDR3nt: TGTGCCAGCAGTTTCTCCGGGACAGGAGGCTACACCTTC; abundance: few; j_gene: TRBJ1-2; v_gene: TRBV27; d_gene: TRBD1
CDR3aa: CAWSWGGTGELFF; CDR3nt: TGTGCCTGGTCCTGGGGGGGGACCGGGGAGCTGTTTTTT; abundance: .; j_gene: TRBJ2-2; v_gene: TRBV30; d_gene: TRBD2
CDR3aa: CASSLPRAGGRGELFF; CDR3nt: TGCGCCAGCAGCCTTCCACGGGCGGGGGGGCGCGGGGAGCTGTTTTTT; abundance: .; j_gene: TRBJ2-2; v_gene: TRBV4-1; d_gene: TRBD2
CDR3aa: CASSSGGREADEQYF; CDR3nt: TGTGCCAGCAGCTCCGGGGGGCGGGAGGCGGACGAGCAGTACTTC; abundance: few; j_gene: TRBJ2-7; v_gene: TRBV6-5; d_gene: TRBD2
CDR3aa: CSGLQGAGVGYTF; CDR3nt: TGCAGCGGCTTACAGGGGGCAGGGGTTGGCTACACCTTC; abundance: .; j_gene: TRBJ1-2; v_gene: TRBV29-1; d_gene: TRBD1
CDR3aa: CSVEEGTNYGYTF; CDR3nt: TGCAGCGTTGAAGAGGGGACTAACTATGGCTACACCTTC; abundance: .; j_gene: TRBJ1-2; v_gene: TRBV29-1; d_gene: .
CDR3aa: CSVEDSRAGGQFF; CDR3nt: TGCAGCGTTGAAGATTCTAGAGCGGGAGGCCAGTTCTTC; abundance: .; j_gene: TRBJ2-1; v_gene: TRBV29-1; d_gene: TRBD2
CDR3aa: CASSVRAGTPYEQYF; CDR3nt: TGTGCCAGCAGCGTCAGAGCGGGAACACCCTACGAGCAGTACTTC; abundance: .; j_gene: TRBJ2-7; v_gene: TRBV9; d_gene: TRBD2